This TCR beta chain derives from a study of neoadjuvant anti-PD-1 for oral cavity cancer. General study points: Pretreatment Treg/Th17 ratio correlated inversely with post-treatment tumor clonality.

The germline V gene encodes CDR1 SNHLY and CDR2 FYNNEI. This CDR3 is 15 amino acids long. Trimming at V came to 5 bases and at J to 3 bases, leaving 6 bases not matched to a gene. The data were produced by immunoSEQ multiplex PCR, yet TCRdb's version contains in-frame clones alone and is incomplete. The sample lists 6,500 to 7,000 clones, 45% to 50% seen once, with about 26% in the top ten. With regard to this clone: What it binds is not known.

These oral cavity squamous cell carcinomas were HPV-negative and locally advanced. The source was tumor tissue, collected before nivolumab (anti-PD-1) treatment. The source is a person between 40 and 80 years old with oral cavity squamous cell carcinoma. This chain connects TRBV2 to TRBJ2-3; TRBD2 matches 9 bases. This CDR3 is CASSLAGGVTDTQYF. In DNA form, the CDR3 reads TGTGCCAGCAGTCTGGCGGGGGGGGTGACAGATACGCAGTATTTT.